This T cell receptor (beta chain) came from a study of blood T cell repertoires in COVID-19. Study context: The United States, Italy and Spain supplied acute and convalescent COVID-19 samples.

Sequenced by immunoSEQ multiplex PCR; TCRdb stores in-frame clones only, minus some. Found here are under 250,000 clones, approximately 82% of them singletons; the top ten hold just over 2.5%. The clonotype comes from a woman in her 70s with active or convalescent COVID-19. The sample was peripheral blood.

CDR3 DNA: TGTGCCAGCAGCTTATCGGGTCCATCCCCCGGCTACACCTTC. Translated: CASSLSGPSPGYTF. This chain connects TRBV11-2 to TRBJ1-2; D gene ambiguous. The CDR3 is 14 residues long. Germline V gene sequence: CDR1 SGHAT, CDR2 FQNNGV. Trimming stripped 2 bases from V and 8 bases from J, with 15 bases between.